These 3 T cell receptor beta chains share one sample of origin, sequenced in a study of T cells in Graves' hyperthyroidism and ophthalmopathy. What was amplified from RNA transcripts were TCR beta CDR3 regions. A first-round RT-PCR of the TCR CDR3 used the HTBI primer set. TCRdb re-derived calls from the multiplex PCR reads in MiXCR, one entry per CDR3 protein. In the table there are around 570,000 distinct CDR3 sequences, 20% of which are singletons. The source material was blood. All receptors come from a man aged 35 to 55 with Graves' ophthalmopathy.

This chain connects TRBV5-6 to TRBJ1-2, with D possibly being TRBD1 (5 bases). This CDR3 comprises 14 residues. Germline CDR1 is SGHDT and CDR2 is YYEEEE. V shed 5 bases and J shed 2 bases, with 13 bases lying between them. The CDR3 loop is CASRASGGNYGYTF. The CDR3 DNA is TGTGCCAGCAGGGCCTCTGGGGGAAACTATGGCTACACCTTC.

This clonotype was detected a few times. V gene TRBV10-3 combines with J gene TRBJ1-1; the D is unclear. With 4 bases removed from V and 2 bases from J, the gap between germline ends came to 11 bases. Germline V gives CDR1 ENHRY, CDR2 SYGVKD. This CDR3 has 14 residues. CDR3 nucleotide sequence: TGTGCCATCAGTGCGGTCGGGGTTAACACTGAAGCTTTCTTT. Translating gives CAISAVGVNTEAFF.

At least ten counts were recorded for this clonotype. The V call is TRBV20-1, the J call TRBJ2-1, with D maybe TRBD2 (6 bases). The CDR3 contains 16 residues. V was clipped by 0 bases and J by 5 bases, with 17 bases between them. Germline V lookup: CDR1 DFQATT, CDR2 SNEGSKA (reference sequence). The CDR3 is CSARDRAGSIHNEQFF. The DNA for the CDR3 is TGCAGTGCTAGAGATCGTGCGGGATCGATCCACAATGAGCAGTTCTTC.